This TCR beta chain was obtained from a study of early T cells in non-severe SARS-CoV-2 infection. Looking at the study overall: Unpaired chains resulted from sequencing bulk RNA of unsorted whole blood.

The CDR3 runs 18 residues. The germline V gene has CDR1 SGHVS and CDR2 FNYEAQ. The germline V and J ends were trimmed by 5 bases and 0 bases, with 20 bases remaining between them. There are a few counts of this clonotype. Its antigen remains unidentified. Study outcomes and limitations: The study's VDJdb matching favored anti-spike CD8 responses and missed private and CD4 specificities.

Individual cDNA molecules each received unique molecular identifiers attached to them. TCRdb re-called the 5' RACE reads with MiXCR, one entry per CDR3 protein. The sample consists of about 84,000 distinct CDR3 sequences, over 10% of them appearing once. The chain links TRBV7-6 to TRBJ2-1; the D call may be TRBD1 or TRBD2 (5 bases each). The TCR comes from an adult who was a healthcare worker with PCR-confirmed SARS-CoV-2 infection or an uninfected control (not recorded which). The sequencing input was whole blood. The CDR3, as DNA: TGTGCCAGCAGCCCGCGATTTGGGACGGAAAGCTCCTACAATGAGCAGTTCTTC. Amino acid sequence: CASSPRFGTESSYNEQFF.